The 12 T cell receptor beta chains reported below all come from one sample, sequenced in a study of low-dose radiotherapy and immunotherapy resistance in tumors. TRAV- and TRBV-specific primers primed first-strand cDNA, covering alpha and beta chains. A constant-region primer paired with the V-primer adapter amplified TCRs over approximately 18 PCR cycles. One entry per CDR3 protein, called by TCRdb with MiXCR from the reads. The top ten hold about 5% of the sample, which has around 13,000 distinct CDR3 sequences, approximately 68% seen once. The receptor set was obtained from a human donor with advanced metastatic prostate, ovarian, gallbladder or colorectal cancer (not recorded which). This table probably holds off-target reads from a library built for another chain.

The rearrangement uses TRBV19 and TRBJ1-2, with TRBD1 matching over 10 bases. Per germline, CDR1 LNHDA and CDR2 SQIVND (reference sequence). J gave up 3 bases and V 7 bases, and 8 bases lay outside the gene matches. There are 15 residues in the CDR3. The DNA of the CDR3 is TGTGCCAGTATCGACAGGGGGCTCGTGGACTATGGCTACACCTTC. Translation gives CASIDRGLVDYGYTF. The whole variable domain, filled in from reference TRBV19 and TRBJ1-2, reads DGGITQSPKYLFRKEGQNVTLSCEQNLNHDAMYWYRQDPGQGLRLIYYSQIVNDFQKGDIAEGYSVSREKKESFPLTVTSAQKNPTAFYLCASIDRGLVDYGYTFGSGTRLTVV.

This clonotype came up a few times. V and J are TRBV5-1 and TRBJ1-1; TRBD1 matches at 8 bases. J lost 5 bases, V lost 0 bases, and 6 bases had no gene match. This CDR3 contains 15 residues. Germline loops: CDR1 SGHRS, CDR2 YFSETQ. In nucleotides, the CDR3 is TGCGCCAGCAGCTTGGATCTTGGGACAGGAACTGAAGCTTTCTTT. Amino acid sequence: CASSLDLGTGTEAFF.

The chain carries TRBV2 and TRBJ2-1; maybe TRBD1 (5 bases). V shed 3 bases and J shed 4 bases, with 10 bases lying between them. The CDR3 loop spans 14 amino acids. In germline, CDR1 is SNHLY, CDR2 FYNNEI. The CDR3 DNA sequence: TGTGCCAGCAGTGAGCAGGGCAGTTACAATGAGCAGTTCTTC. Translating gives CASSEQGSYNEQFF.

The rearrangement links TRBV29-1 to TRBJ1-2; 11 nucleotides match TRBD1. After removal of 6 bases from V and 5 bases from J, the junction contained 8 bases not matched to a gene. The CDR3 has 14 amino acids. Per germline, CDR1 SQVTM and CDR2 ANQGSEA. This chain's CDR3 is CSVGTGGIAYGYTF. In DNA form, the CDR3 reads TGCAGCGTGGGGACAGGGGGGATCGCATATGGCTACACCTTC.

This clonotype appeared once. This sequence joins TRBV27 and TRBJ2-2; no clear D gene. The CDR3 sequence is 13 residues long. The ends were cut back, 6 bases at V and 0 bases at J, with 5 bases in the middle. Germline assignment: CDR1 MNHEY and CDR2 SMNVEV (reference sequence). The CDR3 nucleotides are TGTGCCAGCAGGAACCCGAACACCGGGGAGCTGTTTTTT. It yields the protein CASRNPNTGELFF.

V gene TRBV19 combines with J gene TRBJ1-2, with TRBD1 identical over 7 bases. Germline-derived CDR1 and CDR2 are LNHDA and SQIVND (reference sequence). CDR3 length equals 16 residues. V was clipped by 1 base and J by 5 bases; unmatched bases: 10. This CDR3 reads CASSIAPTGPRYGYTF. The CDR3 nucleotides read TGTGCCAGTAGTATAGCCCCGACAGGGCCGAGGTATGGCTACACCTTC.

This clonotype was observed a few times. The chain employs TRBV11-2 and TRBJ1-1; TRBD1 aligns across 7 bases. The CDR3 loop spans 15 amino acids. V was clipped by 3 bases and J by 5 bases; unmatched bases: 9. CDR1 SGHAT and CDR2 FQNNGV come from the germline V gene. CDR3 loop: CASSFSGGLWTEAFF. CDR3 in DNA: TGTGCCAGCAGCTTCTCAGGGGGACTGTGGACTGAAGCTTTCTTT.

V and J are TRBV15 and TRBJ1-2; D perhaps matches TRBD1 (6 bases). Germline CDR1 and CDR2: LNHNV and YYDKDF (reference sequence). The CDR3 loop spans 12 amino acids. V was shortened by 0 bases and J by 9 bases, with 8 bases between the two germline ends. CDR3 bases: TGTGCCACCAGCAGAGACCAGGGGAGCTACACCTTC. It codes for CATSRDQGSYTF.

As DNA, the CDR3 is TGTGCCAGCAGCTTAGGCGGAGCGGGGAGATACTACGAGCAGTACTTC. Residues: CASSLGGAGRYYEQYF. The V and J genes are TRBV13 and TRBJ2-7, with TRBD2 identical over 7 bases. Trimming cost V 0 bases and J 3 bases; bases outside gene matches: 8. The CDR3 has 16 residues. In germline, CDR1 is PRHDT, CDR2 FYEKMQ (reference sequence). The full variable domain, in which reference TRBV13 and TRBJ2-7 provide the parts outside the CDR3, is AAGVIQSPRHLIKEKRETATLKCYPIPRHDTVYWYQQGPGQDPQFLISFYEKMQSDKGSIPDRFSAQQFSDYHSELNMSSLELGDSALYFCASSLGGAGRYYEQYFGPGTRLTVT.

J is TRBJ2-7 and V is TRBV7-2, with D perhaps TRBD1 or TRBD2 (5 bases each). This CDR3 has 16 residues. Germline V lookup: CDR1 SGHTA, CDR2 FQGNSA. The V end was cut by 5 bases, the J end by 4 bases, with 21 bases between. The CDR3: CASSLPLGVSLYEQYF. For the CDR3, the DNA is TGTGCCAGCAGCCTCCCCCTGGGGGTTTCATTATACGAGCAGTACTTC.

In this sample, this clonotype turned up a few times. This rearrangement joins TRBV3-1 to TRBJ2-5; weak D call: TRBD2 (6 bases). Trimming pared 4 bases from V and 2 bases from J, leaving 11 bases between. The germline CDR1 and CDR2 sequences are LGHDT and YNNKEL (reference sequence). The CDR3 length is 14 residues. CDR3 coding DNA: TGTGCCAGCAGCCGGGGCGGACTACAAGAGACCCAGTACTTC. Its protein product is CASSRGGLQETQYF.

The chain has TRBV19 and TRBJ2-3, with D perhaps matching TRBD2 (6 bases). Germline V gene sequence: CDR1 LNHDA, CDR2 SQIVND (reference sequence). This CDR3 contains 15 residues. The V gene lost 6 bases and the J gene lost 3 bases, with 16 bases spanning the gap. In DNA, the CDR3 is TGTGCCAGTAGACCGCCGGGACTGGGAACAGATACGCAGTATTTT. Protein product: CASRPPGLGTDTQYF.